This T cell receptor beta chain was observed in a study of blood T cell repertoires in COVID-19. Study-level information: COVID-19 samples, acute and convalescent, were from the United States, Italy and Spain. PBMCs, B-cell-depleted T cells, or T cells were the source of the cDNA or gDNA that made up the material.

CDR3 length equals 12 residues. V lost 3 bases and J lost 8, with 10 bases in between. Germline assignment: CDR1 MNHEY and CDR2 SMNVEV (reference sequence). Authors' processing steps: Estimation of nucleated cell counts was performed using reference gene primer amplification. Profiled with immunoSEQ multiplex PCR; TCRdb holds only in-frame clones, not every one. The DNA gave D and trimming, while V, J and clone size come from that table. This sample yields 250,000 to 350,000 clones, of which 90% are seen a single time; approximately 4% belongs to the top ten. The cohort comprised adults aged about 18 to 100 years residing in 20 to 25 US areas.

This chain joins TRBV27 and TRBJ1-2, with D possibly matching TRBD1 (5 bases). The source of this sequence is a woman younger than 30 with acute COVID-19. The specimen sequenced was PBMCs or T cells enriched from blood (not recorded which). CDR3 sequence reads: CASSLEGRGYTF. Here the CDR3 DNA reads TGTGCCAGCAGTTTGGAGGGACGGGGCTACACCTTC.